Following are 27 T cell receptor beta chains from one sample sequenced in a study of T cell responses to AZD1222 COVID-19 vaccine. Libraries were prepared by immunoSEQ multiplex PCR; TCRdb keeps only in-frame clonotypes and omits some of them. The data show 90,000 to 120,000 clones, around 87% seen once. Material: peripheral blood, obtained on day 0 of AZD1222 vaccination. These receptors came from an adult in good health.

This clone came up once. CDR3 nucleotide sequence: TGCAGTGCTAGTATGATGGGGGGTTCGAATGAAAAACTGTTTTTT. This gives the protein CSASMMGGSNEKLFF. This chain connects TRBV20-1 to TRBJ1-4; a weak D match, TRBD1 (5 bases). This CDR3 has 15 amino acids. Between the trimmed V and J ends, which lost 3 bases and 5 bases, there was a span of 16 bases. CDR1 and CDR2 from the germline V gene are DFQATT and SNEGSKA (reference sequence).

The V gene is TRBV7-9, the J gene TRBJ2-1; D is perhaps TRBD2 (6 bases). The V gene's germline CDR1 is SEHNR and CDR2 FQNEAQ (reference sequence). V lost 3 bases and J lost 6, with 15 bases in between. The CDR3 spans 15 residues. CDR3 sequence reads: CASSFNRMGLNEQFF. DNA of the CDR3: TGTGCCAGCAGCTTTAACAGGATGGGACTCAATGAGCAGTTCTTC.

The CDR3 protein is CASPLVGSSYNSPLHF. For the CDR3, the DNA is TGTGCCTCCCCGCTAGTGGGAAGCTCCTATAATTCACCCCTCCACTTT. This chain links TRBV30 with TRBJ1-6, with no clear D. Germline lookup yields CDR1 GTSNPN and CDR2 SVGIG (reference sequence). V dropped 7 bases and J dropped 0 bases, with 16 bases sitting between them. The CDR3 runs to 16 residues.

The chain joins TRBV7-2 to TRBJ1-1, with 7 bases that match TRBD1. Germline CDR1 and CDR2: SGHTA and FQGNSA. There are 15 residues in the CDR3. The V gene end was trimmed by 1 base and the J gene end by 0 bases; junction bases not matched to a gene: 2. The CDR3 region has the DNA TGTGCCAGCAGCTTAGAGGGACAGATGAACACTGAAGCTTTCTTT. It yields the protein CASSLEGQMNTEAFF.

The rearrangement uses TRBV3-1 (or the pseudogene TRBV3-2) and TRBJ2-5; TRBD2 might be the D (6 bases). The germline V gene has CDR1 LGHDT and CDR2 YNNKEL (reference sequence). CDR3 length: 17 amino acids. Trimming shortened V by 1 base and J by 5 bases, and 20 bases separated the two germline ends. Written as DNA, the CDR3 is TGTGCCAGCAGCCAAGTGTATGCTGAGGGCGGGATGGAGACCCAGTACTTC. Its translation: CASSQVYAEGGMETQYF.

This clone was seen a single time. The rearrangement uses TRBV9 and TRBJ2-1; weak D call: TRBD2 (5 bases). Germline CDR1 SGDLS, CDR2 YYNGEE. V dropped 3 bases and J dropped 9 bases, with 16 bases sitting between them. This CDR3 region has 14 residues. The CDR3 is CASSEGVGVGEQFF. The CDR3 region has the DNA TGTGCCAGCAGCGAGGGAGTCGGGGTCGGTGAGCAGTTCTTC.

This CDR3 reads CASSQVGGYFSGNTIYF. The DNA for the CDR3 is TGTGCCAGCAGCCAAGTTGGGGGTTACTTCTCTGGAAACACCATATATTTT. The chain uses TRBV3-1 (or the pseudogene TRBV3-2) and TRBJ1-3, with a tentative D call TRBD1 (5 bases). Trimming pared 1 base from V and 0 bases from J, leaving 13 bases between. CDR3 length: 17 amino acids. The germline V gene has CDR1 LGHDT and CDR2 YNNKEL (reference sequence).

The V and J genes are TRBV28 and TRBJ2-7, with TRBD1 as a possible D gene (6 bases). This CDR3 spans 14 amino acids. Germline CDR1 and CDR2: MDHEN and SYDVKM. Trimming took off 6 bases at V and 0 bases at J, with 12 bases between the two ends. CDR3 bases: TGTGCCAGCAGGAGACAGGAGAGCTCCTACGAGCAGTACTTC. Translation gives CASRRQESSYEQYF.

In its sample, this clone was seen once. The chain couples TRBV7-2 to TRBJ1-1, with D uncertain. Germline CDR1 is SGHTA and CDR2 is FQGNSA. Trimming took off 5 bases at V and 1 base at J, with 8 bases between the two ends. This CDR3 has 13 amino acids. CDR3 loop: CASSPSKNTEAFF. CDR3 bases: TGTGCCAGCAGCCCATCCAAGAACACTGAAGCTTTCTTT.

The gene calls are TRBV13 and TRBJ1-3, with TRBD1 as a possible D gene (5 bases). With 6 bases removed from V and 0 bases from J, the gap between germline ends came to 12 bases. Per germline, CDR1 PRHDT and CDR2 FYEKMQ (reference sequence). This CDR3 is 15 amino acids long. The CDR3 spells CASRGLGVSGNTIYF. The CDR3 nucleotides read TGTGCCAGCAGGGGACTAGGAGTCTCTGGAAACACCATATATTTT.

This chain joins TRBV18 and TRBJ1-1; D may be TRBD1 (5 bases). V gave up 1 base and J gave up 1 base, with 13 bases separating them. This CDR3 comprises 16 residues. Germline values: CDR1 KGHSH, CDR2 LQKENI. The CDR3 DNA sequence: TGTGCCAGCTCACCACAGGGAAACAGGCAGAACACTGAAGCTTTCTTT. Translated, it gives CASSPQGNRQNTEAFF.

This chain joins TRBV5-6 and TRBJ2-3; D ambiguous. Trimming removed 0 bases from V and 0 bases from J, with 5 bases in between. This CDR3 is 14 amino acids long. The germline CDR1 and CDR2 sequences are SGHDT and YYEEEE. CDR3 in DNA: TGTGCCAGCAGCTTGGGTCACAGCACAGATACGCAGTATTTT. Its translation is CASSLGHSTDTQYF.

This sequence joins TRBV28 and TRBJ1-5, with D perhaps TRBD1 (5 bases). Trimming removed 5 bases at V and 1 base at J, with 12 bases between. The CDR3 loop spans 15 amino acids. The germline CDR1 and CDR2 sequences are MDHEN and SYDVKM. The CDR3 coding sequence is TGTGCCAGCAGTACAGGACTGACAAGCAATCAGCCCCAGCATTTT. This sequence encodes CASSTGLTSNQPQHF.

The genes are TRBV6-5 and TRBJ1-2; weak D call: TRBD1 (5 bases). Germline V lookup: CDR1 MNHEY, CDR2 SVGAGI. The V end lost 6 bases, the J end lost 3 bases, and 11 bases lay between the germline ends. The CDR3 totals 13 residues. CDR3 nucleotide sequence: TGTGCCAGCAGGGGGGGGGATTACTATGGCTACACCTTC. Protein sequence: CASRGGDYYGYTF.

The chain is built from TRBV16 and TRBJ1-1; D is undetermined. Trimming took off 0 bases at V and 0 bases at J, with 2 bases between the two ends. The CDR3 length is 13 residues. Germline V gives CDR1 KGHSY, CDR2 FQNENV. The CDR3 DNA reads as TGTGCCAGCAGCCAATCATTGAACACTGAAGCTTTCTTT. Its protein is CASSQSLNTEAFF.

For the CDR3, the DNA is TGTGCCAGCAGCCAGTGGGACAGGGGGCGCCGGAGCACCGGGGAGCTGTTTTTT. Its translation is CASSQWDRGRRSTGELFF. The chain carries TRBV3-1 (or the pseudogene TRBV3-2) and TRBJ2-2; 12 nucleotides align to TRBD1. J gave up 4 bases and V 3 bases, and 9 bases lay outside the gene matches. The germline V gene encodes CDR1 LGHDT and CDR2 YNNKEL (reference sequence). The CDR3 runs to 18 residues.

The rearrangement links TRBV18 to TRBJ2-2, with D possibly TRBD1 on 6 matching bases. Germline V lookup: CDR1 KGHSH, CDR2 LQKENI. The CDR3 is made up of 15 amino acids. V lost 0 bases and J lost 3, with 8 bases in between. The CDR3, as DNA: TGTGCCAGCTCACCACCGAAGGGGGACACCGGGGAGCTGTTTTTT. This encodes CASSPPKGDTGELFF.

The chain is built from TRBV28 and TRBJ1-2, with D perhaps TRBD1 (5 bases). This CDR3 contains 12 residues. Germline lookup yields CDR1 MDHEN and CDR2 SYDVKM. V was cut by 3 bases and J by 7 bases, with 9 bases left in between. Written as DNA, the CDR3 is TGTGCCAGCAGTTTTACGACAGTTGGCTACACCTTC. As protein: CASSFTTVGYTF.

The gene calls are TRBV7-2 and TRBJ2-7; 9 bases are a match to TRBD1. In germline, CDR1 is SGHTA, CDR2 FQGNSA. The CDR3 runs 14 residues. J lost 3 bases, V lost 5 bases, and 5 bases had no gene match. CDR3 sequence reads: CASSASTGGYEQYF. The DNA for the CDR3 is TGTGCCAGCAGCGCTTCGACAGGGGGCTACGAGCAGTACTTC.

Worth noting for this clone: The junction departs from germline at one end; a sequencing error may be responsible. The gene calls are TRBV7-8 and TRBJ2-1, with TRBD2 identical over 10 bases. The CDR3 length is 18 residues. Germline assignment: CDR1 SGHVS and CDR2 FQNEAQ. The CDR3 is CASGFPLAGFSSYNEQFF. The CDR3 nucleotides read TGTGCCAGCGGCTTCCCACTAGCGGGGTTTAGCTCCTACAATGAGCAGTTCTTC.

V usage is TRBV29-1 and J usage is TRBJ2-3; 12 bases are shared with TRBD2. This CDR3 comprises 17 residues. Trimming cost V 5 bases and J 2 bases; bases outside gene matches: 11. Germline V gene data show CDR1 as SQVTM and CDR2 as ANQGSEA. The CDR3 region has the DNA TGCAGCGTTCAATCCGGGACTAGCGGGTTTATCACAGATACGCAGTATTTT. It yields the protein CSVQSGTSGFITDTQYF.

CDR3 bases: TGTGCCAGCAGCGTAGACCCCCGGCCCTCTGGGGCCAACGTCCTGACTTTC. The encoded protein is CASSVDPRPSGANVLTF. The chain recombines TRBV9 with TRBJ2-6; no definite D call. This CDR3 comprises 17 residues. V was clipped by 0 bases and J by 0 bases, with 10 bases between them. Germline V gene sequence: CDR1 SGDLS, CDR2 YYNGEE.

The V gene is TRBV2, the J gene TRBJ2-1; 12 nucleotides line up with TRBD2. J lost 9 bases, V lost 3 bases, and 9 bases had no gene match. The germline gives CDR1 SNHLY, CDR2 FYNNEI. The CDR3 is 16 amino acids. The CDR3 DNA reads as TGTGCCAGCAGTGAGACTAGCGGGGGCCTACAGGGTGAGCAGTTCTTC. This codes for CASSETSGGLQGEQFF.

This chain's CDR3 is CASSPLDRGAYNEQFF. The CDR3 DNA is TGTGCCAGCAGCCCACTGGACCGTGGGGCCTACAATGAGCAGTTCTTC. The genes are TRBV4-2 and TRBJ2-1; no reliable D call. Germline CDR1 reads LGHNA; CDR2 reads YNFKEQ. Deletions cut 4 bases from V and 2 bases from J, with 15 bases between. The CDR3 contains 16 residues.

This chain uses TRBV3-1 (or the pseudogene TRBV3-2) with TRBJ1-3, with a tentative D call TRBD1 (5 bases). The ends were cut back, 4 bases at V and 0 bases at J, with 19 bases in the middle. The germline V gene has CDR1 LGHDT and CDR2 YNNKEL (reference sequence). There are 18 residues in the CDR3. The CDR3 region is CASSRAGTRGSSGNTIYF. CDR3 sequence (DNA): TGTGCCAGCAGCCGAGCTGGGACCCGCGGTAGCTCTGGAAACACCATATATTTT.

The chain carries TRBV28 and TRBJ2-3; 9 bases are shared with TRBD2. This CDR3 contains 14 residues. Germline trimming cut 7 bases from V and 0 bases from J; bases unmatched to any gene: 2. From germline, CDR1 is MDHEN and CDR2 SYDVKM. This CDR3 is CASTSGASTDTQYF. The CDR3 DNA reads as TGTGCCAGCACTAGCGGGGCAAGCACAGATACGCAGTATTTT.

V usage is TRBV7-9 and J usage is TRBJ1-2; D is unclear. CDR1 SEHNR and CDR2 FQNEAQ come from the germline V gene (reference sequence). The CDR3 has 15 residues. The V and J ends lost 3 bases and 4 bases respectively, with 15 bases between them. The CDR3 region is CASSFLLDGPYGYTF. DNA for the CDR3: TGTGCCAGCAGCTTTTTACTTGACGGACCCTATGGCTACACCTTC.